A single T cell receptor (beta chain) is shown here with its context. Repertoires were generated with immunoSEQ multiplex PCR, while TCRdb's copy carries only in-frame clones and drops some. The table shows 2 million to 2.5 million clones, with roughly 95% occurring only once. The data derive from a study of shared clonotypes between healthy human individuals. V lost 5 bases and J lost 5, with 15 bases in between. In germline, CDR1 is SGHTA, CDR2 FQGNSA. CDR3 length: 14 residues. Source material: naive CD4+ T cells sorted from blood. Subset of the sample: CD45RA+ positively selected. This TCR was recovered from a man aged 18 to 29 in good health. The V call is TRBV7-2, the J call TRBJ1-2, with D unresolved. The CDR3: CASSPTGEAYGYTF. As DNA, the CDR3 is TGTGCCAGCAGCCCGACCGGGGAGGCGTATGGCTACACCTTC.